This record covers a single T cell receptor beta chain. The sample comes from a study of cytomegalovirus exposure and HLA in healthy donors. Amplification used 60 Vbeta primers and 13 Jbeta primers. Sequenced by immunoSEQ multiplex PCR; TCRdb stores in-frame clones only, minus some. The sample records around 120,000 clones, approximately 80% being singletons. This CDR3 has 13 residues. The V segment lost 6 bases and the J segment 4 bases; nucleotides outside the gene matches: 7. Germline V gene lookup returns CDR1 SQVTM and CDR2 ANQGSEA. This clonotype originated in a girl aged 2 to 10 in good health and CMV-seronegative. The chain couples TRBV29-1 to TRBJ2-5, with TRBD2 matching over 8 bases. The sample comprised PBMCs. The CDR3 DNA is TGCAGCGTCCGGACTAGCTGGGGAGAGACCCAGTACTTC. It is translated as CSVRTSWGETQYF.